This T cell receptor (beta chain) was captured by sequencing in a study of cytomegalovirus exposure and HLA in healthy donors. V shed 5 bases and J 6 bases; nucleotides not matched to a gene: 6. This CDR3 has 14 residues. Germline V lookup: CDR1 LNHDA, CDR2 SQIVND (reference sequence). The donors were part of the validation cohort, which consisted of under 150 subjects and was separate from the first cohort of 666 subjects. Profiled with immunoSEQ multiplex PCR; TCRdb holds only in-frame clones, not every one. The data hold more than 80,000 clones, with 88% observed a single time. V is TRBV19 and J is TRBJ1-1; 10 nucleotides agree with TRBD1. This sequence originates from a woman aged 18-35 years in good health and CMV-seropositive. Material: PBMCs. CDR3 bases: TGTGCCAGTAGTTCGGACAGGGGGATCGCTGAAGCTTTCTTT. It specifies CASSSDRGIAEAFF. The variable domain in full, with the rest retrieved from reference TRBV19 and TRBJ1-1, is DGGITQSPKYLFRKEGQNVTLSCEQNLNHDAMYWYRQDPGQGLRLIYYSQIVNDFQKGDIAEGYSVSREKKESFPLTVTSAQKNPTAFYLCASSSDRGIAEAFFGQGTRLTVV.